The source of this T cell receptor (beta chain) is a study of cytomegalovirus exposure and HLA in healthy donors. Study outcomes and limitations: Researchers counted some 150 TCR beta chains as cytomegalovirus-associated. Researchers reported that a few CMV-associated chains were confirmed in vitro as CMV antigen-specific.

This clone was detected once. What it binds is unknown. The donors belonged to the roughly 110-subject validation cohort, separate from the roughly 720-subject first cohort. Between the trimmed V and J ends, which lost 6 bases and 0 bases, there was a span of 14 bases. Germline CDR1 is MNHEY and CDR2 is SVGAGI. This CDR3 contains 15 residues. Here immunoSEQ multiplex PCR was the method, and the copy in TCRdb shows in-frame clones only, minus some. The sample has 100,000 to 150,000 clones; around 94% are singletons. Sequencing was carried out using PBMCs. The TCR was taken from a young woman in good health and CMV-seronegative. The V and J genes are TRBV6-5 and TRBJ1-2; tentative D call: TRBD1 (6 bases). The CDR3 sequence is CASRLRTAANYGYTF. The CDR3 region has the DNA TGTGCCAGCAGACTTCGGACAGCGGCTAACTATGGCTACACCTTC.